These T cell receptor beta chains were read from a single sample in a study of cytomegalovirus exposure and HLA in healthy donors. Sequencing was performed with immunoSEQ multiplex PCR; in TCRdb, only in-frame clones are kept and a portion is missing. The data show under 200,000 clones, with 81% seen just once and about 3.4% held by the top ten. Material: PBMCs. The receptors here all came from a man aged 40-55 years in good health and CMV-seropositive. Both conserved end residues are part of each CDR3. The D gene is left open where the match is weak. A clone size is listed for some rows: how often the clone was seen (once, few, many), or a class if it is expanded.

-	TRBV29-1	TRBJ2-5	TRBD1	TGCAGCGTTGAAGATTTGTCGAGGACAGGGGGCGCGGAGACCCAGTACTTC	CSVEDLSRTGGAETQYF
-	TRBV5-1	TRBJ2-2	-	TGCGCCAGCAGCTCGGAGGGACTTAGTACCGGGGAGCTGTTTTTT	CASSSEGLSTGELFF
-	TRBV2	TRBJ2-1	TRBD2	TGTGCCAGCAGTGCGGGGGGGCCGGGGCCCAATGAGCAGTTCTTC	CASSAGGPGPNEQFF
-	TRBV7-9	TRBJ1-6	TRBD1	TGTGCCAGCAGCCTAGCTGACAGGGGGCAAAATTCACCCCTCCACTTT	CASSLADRGQNSPLHF
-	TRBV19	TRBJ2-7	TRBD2	TGTGCCAGTAGTATAGGGACTAGCGGCTTCTACGAGCAGTACTTC	CASSIGTSGFYEQYF
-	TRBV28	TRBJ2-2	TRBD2	TGTGCCAGCAGTTTTACTAGCGGGAGGGCCGGGGAGCTGTTTTTT	CASSFTSGRAGELFF
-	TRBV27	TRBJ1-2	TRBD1	TGTGCCAGCAGTAGGACAGGGGACAACTATGGCTACACCTTC	CASSRTGDNYGYTF
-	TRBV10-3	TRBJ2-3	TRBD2	TGTGCCATCGGGACTACCACAGATACGCAGTATTTT	CAIGTTTDTQYF
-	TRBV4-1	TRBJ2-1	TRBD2	TGCGCCAGCAGCCAGGGTGGGACTAGCGATGGCAATGAGCAGTTCTTC	CASSQGGTSDGNEQFF
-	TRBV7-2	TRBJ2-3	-	TGTGCCAGCAGCTTAGATGCAGCGGCTGGAGATACGCAGTATTTT	CASSLDAAAGDTQYF
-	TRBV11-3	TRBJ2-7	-	TGTGCCAGCAGCTTAACAGGCGCCTACGAGCAGTACTTC	CASSLTGAYEQYF
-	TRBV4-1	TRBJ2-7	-	TGCGCCAGCAGCCAAGGATGGGGCTCCGGCGAGCAGTACTTC	CASSQGWGSGEQYF
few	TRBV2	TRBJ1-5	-	TGTGCCAGCAGTGGCCAGGGATCAAATCAGCCCCAGCATTTT	CASSGQGSNQPQHF
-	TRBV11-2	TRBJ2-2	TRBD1	TGTGCCAGCAGCTCGGGACAGGGATCGAACACCGGGGAGCTGTTTTTT	CASSSGQGSNTGELFF
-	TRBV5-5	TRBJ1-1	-	TGTGCCAGTTCAGGGGCCTCAGAAACTGAAGCTTTCTTT	CASSGASETEAFF
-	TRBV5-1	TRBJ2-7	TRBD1	TGCGCCAGCAGTCCCTGGGACAGGGACTCCTACGAGCAGTACTTC	CASSPWDRDSYEQYF
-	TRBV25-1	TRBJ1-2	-	TGTGCCAGCAGTGGATGGGGCGACTATGGCTACACCTTC	CASSGWGDYGYTF
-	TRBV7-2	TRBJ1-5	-	TGTGCCAGCAGCTTAGAATCAGGGGAGGGTCAGCCCCAGCATTTT	CASSLESGEGQPQHF
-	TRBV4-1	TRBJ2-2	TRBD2	TGCGCCAGCAGCCAAGATCCGGGAGGGGGGAGCACCGGGGAGCTGTTTTTT	CASSQDPGGGSTGELFF
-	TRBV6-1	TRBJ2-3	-	TGTGCCAGCAGAGGAGGGGGCGCTGGTACAGATACGCAGTATTTT	CASRGGGAGTDTQYF
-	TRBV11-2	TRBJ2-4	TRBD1	TGTGCCAGCAGCCAAGACAGGGTGGCCGTTCAGTACTTC	CASSQDRVAVQYF
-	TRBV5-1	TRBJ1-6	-	TGCGCCAGTCGATCCGACAGTAATTCACCCCTCCACTTT	CASRSDSNSPLHF
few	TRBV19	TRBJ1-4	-	TGTGCCAGTAGTGTACAGGGACCCAAGGAAAAACTGTTTTTT	CASSVQGPKEKLFF
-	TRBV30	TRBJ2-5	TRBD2	TGTGCCTGGAGCCTGGGACTAGCGGAAGAGACCCAGTACTTC	CAWSLGLAEETQYF
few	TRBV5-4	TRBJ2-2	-	TGTGCCAGCAGCATGGGACTGAGCACCGGGGAGCTGTTTTTT	CASSMGLSTGELFF
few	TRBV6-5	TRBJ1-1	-	TGTGCCAGCAGTTACATCGGGGAGGCGGTCACTGAAGCTTTCTTT	CASSYIGEAVTEAFF
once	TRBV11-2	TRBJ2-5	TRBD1	TGTGCCAGCAGCAGGGGGCCCCAGGAGACCCAGTACTTC	CASSRGPQETQYF
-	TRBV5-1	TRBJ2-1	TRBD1	TGCGCCAGCAGCTTGGCCCTCCGACAGGGGGTTGAGCAGTTCTTC	CASSLALRQGVEQFF
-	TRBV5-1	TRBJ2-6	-	TGCGCCAGCAGCTTGGGCGGGGGCCCCTCTGGGGCCAACGTCCTGACTTTC	CASSLGGGPSGANVLTF
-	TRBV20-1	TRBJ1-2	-	TGCAGCCCGCGTGGGGCTCCGGGCTACACCTTC	CSPRGAPGYTF
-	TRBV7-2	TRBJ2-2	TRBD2	TGTGCCAGCAGCTCCAGCGGGGGGTTCGGCGGGGAGCTGTTTTTT	CASSSSGGFGGELFF
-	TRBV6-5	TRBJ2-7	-	TGTGCCAGCAGTGGTTTCGGGAAAATATACGAGCAGTACTTC	CASSGFGKIYEQYF
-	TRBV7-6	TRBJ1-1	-	TGTGCCAGCAGCTTGACGCAGGGCTCTGAAGCTTTCTTT	CASSLTQGSEAFF
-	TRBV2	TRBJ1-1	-	TGTGCCAGCAGTGAGGAGGCAGGATACACTGAAGCTTTCTTT	CASSEEAGYTEAFF
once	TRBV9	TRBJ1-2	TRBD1	TGTGCCAGCAGCGTAACCGGACAGGGGGGTTATGGCTACACCTTC	CASSVTGQGGYGYTF
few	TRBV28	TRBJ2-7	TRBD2	TGTGCCAGCAGTTATAGCGGGAGATTCCACGAGCAGTACTTC	CASSYSGRFHEQYF
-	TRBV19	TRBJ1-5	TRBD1	TGTGCCAGTAGTGCGACAGGGACGGTTACCAATCAGCCCCAGCATTTT	CASSATGTVTNQPQHF